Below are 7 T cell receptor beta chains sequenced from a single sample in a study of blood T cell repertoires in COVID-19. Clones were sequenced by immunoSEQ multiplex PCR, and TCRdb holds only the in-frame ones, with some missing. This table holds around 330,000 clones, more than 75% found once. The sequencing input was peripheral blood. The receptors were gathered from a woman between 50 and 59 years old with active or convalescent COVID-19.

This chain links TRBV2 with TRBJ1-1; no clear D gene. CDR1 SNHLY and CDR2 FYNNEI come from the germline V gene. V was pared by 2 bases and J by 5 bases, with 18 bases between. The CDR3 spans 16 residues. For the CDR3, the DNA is TGTGCCAGCAGTGAAACTTGGCAGGCGTTGGCGACTGAAGCTTTCTTT. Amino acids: CASSETWQALATEAFF.

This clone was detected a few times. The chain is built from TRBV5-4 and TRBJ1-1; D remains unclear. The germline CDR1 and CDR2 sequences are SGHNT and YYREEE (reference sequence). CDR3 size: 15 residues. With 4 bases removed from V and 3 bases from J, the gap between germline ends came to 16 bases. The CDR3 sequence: CASSLPSAQDTEAFF. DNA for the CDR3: TGTGCCAGCAGCCTCCCTTCGGCGCAGGACACTGAAGCTTTCTTT.

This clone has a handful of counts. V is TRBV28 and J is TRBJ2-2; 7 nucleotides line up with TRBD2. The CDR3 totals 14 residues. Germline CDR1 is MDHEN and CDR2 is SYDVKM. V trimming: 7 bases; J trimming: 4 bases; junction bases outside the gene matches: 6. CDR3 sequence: CASTGRRGTGELFF. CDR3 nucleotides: TGTGCCAGCACCGGGAGGCGGGGCACCGGGGAGCTGTTTTTT.

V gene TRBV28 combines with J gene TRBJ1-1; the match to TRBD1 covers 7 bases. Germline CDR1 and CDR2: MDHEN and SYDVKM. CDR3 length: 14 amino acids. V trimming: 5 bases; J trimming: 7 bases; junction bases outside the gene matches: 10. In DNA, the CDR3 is TGTGCCAGCAGTCTTTCTACAGGGGTAGGTGAAGCTTTCTTT. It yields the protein CASSLSTGVGEAFF.

CDR3 loop: CASSPPRDRGDSPLHF. Written as DNA, the CDR3 is TGTGCCAGCTCACCCCCCAGGGACAGGGGTGATTCACCCCTCCACTTT. The V call is TRBV18, the J call TRBJ1-6, with 10 nucleotides matching TRBD1. This CDR3 has 16 amino acids. Germline V gene sequence: CDR1 KGHSH, CDR2 LQKENI. J gave up 8 bases and V 3 bases, and 7 bases lay outside the gene matches.

The chain's CDR3 is CASSWTGVDGYTF. The CDR3 DNA reads TGCGCCAGCAGCTGGACAGGGGTCGATGGCTACACCTTC. The V and J genes are TRBV5-1 and TRBJ1-2; 9 bases match TRBD1. This CDR3 contains 13 residues. Germline CDR1 and CDR2: SGHRS and YFSETQ. Trimming removed 3 bases from V and 6 bases from J; junction bases left unmatched: 3.

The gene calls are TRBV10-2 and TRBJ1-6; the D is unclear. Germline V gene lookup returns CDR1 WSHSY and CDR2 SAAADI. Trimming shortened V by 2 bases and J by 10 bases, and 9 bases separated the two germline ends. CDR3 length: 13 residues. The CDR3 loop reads CASSEQAQSPLHF. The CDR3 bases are TGCGCCAGCAGTGAGCAGGCCCAGTCACCCCTCCACTTT.